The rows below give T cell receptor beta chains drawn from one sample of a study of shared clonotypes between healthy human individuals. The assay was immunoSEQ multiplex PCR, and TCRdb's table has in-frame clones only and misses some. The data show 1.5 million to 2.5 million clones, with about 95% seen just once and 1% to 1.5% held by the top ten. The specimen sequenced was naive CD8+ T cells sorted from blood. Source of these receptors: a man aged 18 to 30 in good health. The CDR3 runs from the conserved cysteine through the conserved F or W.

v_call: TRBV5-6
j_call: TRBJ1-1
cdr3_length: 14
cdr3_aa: CASSLQFMNTEAFF

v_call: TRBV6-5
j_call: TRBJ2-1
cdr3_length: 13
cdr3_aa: CASQQGSYNEQFF

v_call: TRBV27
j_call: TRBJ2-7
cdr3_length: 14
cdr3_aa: CASSSLATSYEQYF

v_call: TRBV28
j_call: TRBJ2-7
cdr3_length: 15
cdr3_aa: CASSSGTGLSYEQYF

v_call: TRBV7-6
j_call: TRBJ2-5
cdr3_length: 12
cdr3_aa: CASSLAGETQYF

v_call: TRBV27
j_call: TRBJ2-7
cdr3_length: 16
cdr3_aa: CASSSPGLAGVYEQYF

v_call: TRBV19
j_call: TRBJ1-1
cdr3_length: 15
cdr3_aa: CASLRSQGQETEAFF

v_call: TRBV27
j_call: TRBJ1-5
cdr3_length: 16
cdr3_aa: CASSSEGRPPRQPQHF

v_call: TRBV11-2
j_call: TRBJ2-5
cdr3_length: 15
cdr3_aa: CASSYDWSYQETQYF

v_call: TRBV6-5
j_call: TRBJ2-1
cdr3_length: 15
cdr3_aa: CASSPGQSSYNEQFF

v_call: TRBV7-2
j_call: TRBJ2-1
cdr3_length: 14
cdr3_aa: CASRTVAGYNEQFF

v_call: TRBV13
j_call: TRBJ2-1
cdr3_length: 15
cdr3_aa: CASSSTGGSYNEQFF

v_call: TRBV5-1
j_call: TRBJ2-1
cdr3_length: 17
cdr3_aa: CASSLGSGVVYPNEQFF

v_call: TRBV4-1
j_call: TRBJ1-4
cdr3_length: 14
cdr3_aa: CASSQLATNEKLFF

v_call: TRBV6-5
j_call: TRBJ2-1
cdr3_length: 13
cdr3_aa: CASSYSGPNEQFF

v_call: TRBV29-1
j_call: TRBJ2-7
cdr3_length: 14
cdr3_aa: CSVEVGGRTYEQYF

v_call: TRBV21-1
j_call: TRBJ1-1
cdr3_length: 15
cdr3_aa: CASSKVLLTYTEAFF

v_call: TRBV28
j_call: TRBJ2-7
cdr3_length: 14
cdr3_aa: CASSLAGGSYEQYF

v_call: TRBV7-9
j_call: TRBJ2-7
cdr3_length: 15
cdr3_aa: CASSRTSGDSYEQYF

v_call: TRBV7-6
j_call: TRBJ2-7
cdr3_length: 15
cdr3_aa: CASSSTGGGFYEQYF

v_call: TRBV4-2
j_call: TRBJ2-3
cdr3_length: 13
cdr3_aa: CASSQDAGDTQYF

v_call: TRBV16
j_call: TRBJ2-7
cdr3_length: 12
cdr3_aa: CASSQSRYEQYF

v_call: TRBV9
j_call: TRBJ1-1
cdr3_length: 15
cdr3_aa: CASSPSPGLNTEAFF

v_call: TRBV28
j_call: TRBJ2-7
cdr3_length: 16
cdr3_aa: CASSSPDEREPYEQYF

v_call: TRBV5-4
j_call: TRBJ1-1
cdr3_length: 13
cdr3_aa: CASTETLGAEAFF

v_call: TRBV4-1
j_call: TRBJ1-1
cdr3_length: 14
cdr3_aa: CASSQDLPNTEAFF

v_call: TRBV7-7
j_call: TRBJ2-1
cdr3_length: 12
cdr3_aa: CASSYTENEQFF

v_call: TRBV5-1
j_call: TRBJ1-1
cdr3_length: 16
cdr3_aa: CASSTTGVEGATEAFF

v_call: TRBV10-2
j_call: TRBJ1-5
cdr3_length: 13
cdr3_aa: CATMEDGARPQHF

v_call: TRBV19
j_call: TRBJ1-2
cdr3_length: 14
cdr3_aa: CASSSRDLRGGYTF

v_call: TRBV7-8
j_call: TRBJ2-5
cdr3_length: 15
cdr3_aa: CASRSSPLSGETQYF

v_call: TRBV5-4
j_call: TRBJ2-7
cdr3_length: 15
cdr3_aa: CASSRLGENSYEQYF

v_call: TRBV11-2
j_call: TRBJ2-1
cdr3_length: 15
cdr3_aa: CASSLLAGDYNEQFF

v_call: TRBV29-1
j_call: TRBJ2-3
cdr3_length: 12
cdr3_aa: CSVHLEIDTQYF

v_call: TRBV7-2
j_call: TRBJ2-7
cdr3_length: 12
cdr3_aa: CASSLAEATEHF

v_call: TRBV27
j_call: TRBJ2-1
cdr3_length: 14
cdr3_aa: CASSGTSSYNEQFF

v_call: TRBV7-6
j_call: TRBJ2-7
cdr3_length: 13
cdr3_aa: CASRSDPTYEQYF

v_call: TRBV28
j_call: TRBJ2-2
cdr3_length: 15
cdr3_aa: CASSFFEWNTGELFF

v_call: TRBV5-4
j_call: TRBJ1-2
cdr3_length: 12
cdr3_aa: CASSIGDYGYTF

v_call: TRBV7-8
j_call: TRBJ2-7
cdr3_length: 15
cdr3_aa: CASSLGPGSSYEQYF

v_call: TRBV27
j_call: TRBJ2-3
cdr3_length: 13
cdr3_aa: CASSLYPADTQYF

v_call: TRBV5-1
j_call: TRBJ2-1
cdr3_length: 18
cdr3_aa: CASSSLPTDFLDVNEQFF

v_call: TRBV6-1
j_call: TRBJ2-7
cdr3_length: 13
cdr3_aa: CASSESYNYEQYF

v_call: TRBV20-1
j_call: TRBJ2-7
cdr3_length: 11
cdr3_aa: CSARVVNEQYF

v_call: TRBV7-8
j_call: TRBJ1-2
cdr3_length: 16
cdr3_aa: CASSVGDGGANYGYTF

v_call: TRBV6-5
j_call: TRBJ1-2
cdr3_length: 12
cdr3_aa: CASSSGQPYYTF

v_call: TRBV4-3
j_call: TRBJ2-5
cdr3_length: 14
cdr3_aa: CASSQAGNQETQYF

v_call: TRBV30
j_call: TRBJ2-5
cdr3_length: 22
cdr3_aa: CACDNAFLTTSGSTQYQETQYF

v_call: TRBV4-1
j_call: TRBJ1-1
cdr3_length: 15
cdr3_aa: CASSPRDRGNTEAFF

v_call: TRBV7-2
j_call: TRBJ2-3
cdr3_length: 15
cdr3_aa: CASSPGTSKSDTQYF

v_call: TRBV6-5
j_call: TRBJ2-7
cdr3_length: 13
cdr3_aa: CASSPDRANEQYF

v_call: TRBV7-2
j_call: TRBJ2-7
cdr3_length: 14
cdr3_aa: CASSLAPGFDEQYF

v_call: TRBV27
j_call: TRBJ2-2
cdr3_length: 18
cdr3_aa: CASSLLRLAGANTGELFF

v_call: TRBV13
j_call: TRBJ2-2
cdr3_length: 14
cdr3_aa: CASSLGWNTGELFF

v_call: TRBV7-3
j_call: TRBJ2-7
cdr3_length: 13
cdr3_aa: CASSFSPWGEQYF

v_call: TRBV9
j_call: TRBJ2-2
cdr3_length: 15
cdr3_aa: CASTMEPSNTGELFF

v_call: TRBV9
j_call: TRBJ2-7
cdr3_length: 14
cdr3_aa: CASSAGQTFYEQYF

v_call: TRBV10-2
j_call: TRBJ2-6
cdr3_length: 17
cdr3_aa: CASRDRQGTSGANVLTF

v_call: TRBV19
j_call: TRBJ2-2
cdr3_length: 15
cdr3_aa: CASSMASVATGELFF

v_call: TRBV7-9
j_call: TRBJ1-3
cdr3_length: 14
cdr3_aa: CASSSDLSGNTIYF